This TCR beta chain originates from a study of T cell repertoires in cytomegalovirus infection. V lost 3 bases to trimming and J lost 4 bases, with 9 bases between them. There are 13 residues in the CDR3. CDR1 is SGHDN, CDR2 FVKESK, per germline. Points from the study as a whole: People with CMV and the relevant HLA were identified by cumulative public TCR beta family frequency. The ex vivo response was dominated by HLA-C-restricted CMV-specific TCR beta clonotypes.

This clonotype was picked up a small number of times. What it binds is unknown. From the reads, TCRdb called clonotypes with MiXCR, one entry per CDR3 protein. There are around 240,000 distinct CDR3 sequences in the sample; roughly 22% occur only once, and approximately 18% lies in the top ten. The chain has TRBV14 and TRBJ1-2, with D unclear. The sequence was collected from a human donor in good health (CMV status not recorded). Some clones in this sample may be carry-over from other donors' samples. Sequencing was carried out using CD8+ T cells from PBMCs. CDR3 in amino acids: CASSQYRSYGYTF. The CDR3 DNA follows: TGTGCCAGCAGCCAGTACCGCAGCTATGGCTACACCTTC.